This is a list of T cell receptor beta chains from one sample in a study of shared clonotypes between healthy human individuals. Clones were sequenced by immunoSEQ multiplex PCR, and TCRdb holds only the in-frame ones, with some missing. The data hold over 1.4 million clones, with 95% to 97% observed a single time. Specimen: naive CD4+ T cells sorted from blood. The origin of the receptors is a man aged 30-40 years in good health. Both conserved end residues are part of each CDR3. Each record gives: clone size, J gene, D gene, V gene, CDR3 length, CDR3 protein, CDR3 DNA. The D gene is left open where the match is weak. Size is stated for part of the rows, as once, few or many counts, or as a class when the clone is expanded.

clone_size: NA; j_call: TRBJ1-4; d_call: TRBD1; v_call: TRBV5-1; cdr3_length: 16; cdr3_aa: CASSHGQGITNEKLFF; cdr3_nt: TGCGCCAGCAGTCACGGACAGGGGATAACTAATGAAAAACTGTTTTTT
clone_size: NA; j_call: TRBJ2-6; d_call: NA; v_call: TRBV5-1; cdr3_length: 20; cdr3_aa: CASSRDARQSTPPGANVLTF; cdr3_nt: TGCGCCAGCAGCCGGGATGCCCGACAATCCACTCCACCTGGGGCCAACGTCCTGACTTTC
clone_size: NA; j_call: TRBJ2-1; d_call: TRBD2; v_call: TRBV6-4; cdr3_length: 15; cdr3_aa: CASRAGTSGYNEQFF; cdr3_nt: TGTGCCAGCAGAGCCGGGACTAGCGGGTACAATGAGCAGTTCTTC
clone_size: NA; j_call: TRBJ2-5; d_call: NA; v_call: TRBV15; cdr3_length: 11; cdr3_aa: CATSSRETQYF; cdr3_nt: TGTGCCACCAGCAGTAGGGAGACCCAGTACTTC
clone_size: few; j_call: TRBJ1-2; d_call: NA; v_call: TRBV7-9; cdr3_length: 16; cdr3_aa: CASSLGGAKTNYGYTF; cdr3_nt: TGTGCCAGCAGCTTAGGTGGAGCCAAAACTAACTATGGCTACACCTTC
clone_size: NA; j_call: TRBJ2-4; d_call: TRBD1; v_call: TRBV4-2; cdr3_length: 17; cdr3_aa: CASSQEGTALAKNIQYF; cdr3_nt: TGTGCCAGCAGCCAAGAGGGGACAGCCCTAGCCAAAAACATTCAGTACTTC
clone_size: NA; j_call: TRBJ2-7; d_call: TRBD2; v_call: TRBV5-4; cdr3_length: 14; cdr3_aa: CASSSEAGANEQYF; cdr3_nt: TGTGCCAGCAGCTCCGAGGCGGGAGCCAACGAGCAGTACTTC
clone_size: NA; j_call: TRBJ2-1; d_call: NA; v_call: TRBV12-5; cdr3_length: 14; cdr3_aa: CASGLGVSNNEQFF; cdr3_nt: TGTGCTAGTGGTTTGGGAGTTTCGAACAATGAGCAGTTCTTC
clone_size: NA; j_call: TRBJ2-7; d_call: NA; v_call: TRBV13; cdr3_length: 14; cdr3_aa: CASSRRRSSYEQYF; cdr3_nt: TGTGCCAGCAGCCGTAGGCGGAGCTCCTACGAGCAGTACTTC
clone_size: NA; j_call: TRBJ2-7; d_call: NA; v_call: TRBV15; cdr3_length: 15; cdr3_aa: CATSRTASPSYEQYF; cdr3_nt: TGTGCCACCAGCAGAACCGCAAGCCCATCCTACGAGCAGTACTTC
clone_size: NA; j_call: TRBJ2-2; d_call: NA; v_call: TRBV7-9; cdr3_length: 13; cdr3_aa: CASSFQGTGELFF; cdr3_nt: TGTGCCAGCAGCTTTCAGGGTACCGGGGAGCTGTTTTTT
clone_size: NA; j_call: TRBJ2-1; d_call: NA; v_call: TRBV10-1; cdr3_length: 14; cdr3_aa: CASSELRENNEQFF; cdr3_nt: TGCGCCAGCAGTGAGCTCCGGGAGAACAATGAGCAGTTCTTC
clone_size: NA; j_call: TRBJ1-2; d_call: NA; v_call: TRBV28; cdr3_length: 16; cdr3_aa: CASSPLSQAIVYGYTF; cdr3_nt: TGTGCCAGCAGTCCTCTCAGCCAGGCGATAGTCTATGGCTACACCTTC
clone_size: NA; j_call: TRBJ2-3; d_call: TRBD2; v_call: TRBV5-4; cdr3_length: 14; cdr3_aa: CASSLSSGRNTQYF; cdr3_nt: TGTGCCAGCAGCTTGTCTAGCGGGAGAAATACGCAGTATTTT
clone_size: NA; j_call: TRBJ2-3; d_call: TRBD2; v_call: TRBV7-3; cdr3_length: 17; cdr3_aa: CASSPLTSGRGTDTQYF; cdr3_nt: TGTGCCAGCAGCCCCTTAACTAGCGGGAGAGGGACAGATACGCAGTATTTT
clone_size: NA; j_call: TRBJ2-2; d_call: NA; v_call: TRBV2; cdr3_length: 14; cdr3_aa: CASIAEGGTGELFF; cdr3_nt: TGTGCCAGCATAGCGGAGGGAGGCACCGGGGAGCTGTTTTTT
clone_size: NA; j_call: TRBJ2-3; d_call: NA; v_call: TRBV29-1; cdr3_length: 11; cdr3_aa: CSQVGTDTQYF; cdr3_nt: TGCAGCCAAGTAGGAACAGATACGCAGTATTTT
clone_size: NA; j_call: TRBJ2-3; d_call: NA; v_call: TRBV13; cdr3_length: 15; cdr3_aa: CASSARGPLQDTQYF; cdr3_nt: TGTGCCAGCAGCGCCAGGGGACCTTTGCAGGATACGCAGTATTTT
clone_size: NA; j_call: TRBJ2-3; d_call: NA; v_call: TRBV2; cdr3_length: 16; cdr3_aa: CASSEWRGKGTDTQYF; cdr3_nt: TGTGCCAGCAGTGAATGGCGGGGAAAGGGCACAGATACGCAGTATTTT
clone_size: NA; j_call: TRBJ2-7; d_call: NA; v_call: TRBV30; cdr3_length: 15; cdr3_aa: CAWGGWGKEIHEQYF; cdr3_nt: TGTGCCTGGGGCGGCTGGGGGAAGGAAATCCACGAGCAGTACTTC
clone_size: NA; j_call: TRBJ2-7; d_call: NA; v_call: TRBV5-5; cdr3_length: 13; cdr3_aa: CASSLPVSYEQYF; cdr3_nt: TGTGCCAGCAGCTTACCGGTCTCCTACGAGCAGTACTTC
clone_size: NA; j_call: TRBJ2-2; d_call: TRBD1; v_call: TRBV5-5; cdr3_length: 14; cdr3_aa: CASSPTGDTGELFF; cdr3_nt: TGTGCCAGCAGCCCGACAGGGGATACCGGGGAGCTGTTTTTT
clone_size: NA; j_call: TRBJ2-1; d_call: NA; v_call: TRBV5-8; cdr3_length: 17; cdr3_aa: CASSLGYRLIGYNEQFF; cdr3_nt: TGTGCCAGCAGCTTGGGGTATCGGCTAATCGGCTACAATGAGCAGTTCTTC
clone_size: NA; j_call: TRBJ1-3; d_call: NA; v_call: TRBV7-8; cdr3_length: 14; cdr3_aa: CASSPDRSGNTIYF; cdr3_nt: TGTGCCAGCAGCCCCGACAGGTCTGGAAACACCATATATTTT
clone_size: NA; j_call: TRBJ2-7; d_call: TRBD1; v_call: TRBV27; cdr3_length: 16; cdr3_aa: CASRKNAGTGPVEQYF; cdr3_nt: TGTGCCAGCAGGAAAAACGCCGGGACAGGCCCTGTGGAGCAGTACTTC
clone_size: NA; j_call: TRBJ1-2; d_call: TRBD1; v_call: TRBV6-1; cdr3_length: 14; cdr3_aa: CASSTGGSNYGYTF; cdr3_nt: TGTGCCAGCAGTACAGGGGGCAGTAACTATGGCTACACCTTC
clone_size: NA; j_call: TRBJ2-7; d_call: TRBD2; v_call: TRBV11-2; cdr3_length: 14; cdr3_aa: CASSFSGRAYEQYF; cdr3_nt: TGTGCCAGCAGCTTTAGCGGGAGAGCTTACGAGCAGTACTTC
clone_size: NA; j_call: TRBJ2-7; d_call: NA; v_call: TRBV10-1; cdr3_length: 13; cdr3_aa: CASSEGRGYEQYF; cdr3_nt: TGCGCCAGCAGTGAAGGCAGGGGCTACGAGCAGTACTTC
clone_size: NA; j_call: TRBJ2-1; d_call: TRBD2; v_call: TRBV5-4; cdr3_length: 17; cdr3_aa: CASSLAGGRAGYNEQFF; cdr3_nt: TGTGCCAGCAGCTTGGCGGGCGGGAGGGCCGGGTACAATGAGCAGTTCTTC
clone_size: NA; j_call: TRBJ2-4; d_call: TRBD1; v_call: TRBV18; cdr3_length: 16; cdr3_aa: CASSPPGDRSADIQYF; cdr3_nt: TGTGCCAGCTCACCACCGGGGGACAGGTCGGCGGACATTCAGTACTTC
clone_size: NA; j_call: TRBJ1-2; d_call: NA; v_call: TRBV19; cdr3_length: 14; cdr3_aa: CASSPTGHGYGYTF; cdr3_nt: TGTGCCAGTAGTCCGACGGGGCACGGCTATGGCTACACCTTC
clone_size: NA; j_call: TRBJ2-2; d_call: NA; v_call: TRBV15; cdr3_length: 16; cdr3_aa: CATSRDHRGNTGELFF; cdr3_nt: TGTGCCACCAGCAGAGATCATCGGGGAAACACCGGGGAGCTGTTTTTT
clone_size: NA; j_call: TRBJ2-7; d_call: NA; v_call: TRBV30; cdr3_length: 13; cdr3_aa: CAPLQGSSYEQYF; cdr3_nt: TGTGCCCCCCTGCAGGGTAGCTCCTACGAGCAGTACTTC
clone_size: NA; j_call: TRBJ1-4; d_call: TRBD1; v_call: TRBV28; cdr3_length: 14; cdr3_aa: CASGVGQGIEKLFF; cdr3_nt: TGTGCCAGCGGAGTGGGACAGGGGATTGAAAAACTGTTTTTT
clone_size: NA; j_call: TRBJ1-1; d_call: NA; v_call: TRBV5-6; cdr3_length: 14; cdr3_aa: CASSLAVMNTEAFF; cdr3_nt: TGTGCCAGCAGCTTGGCCGTAATGAACACTGAAGCTTTCTTT
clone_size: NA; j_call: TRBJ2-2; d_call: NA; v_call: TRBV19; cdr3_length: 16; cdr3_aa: CASSHRQGPNTGELFF; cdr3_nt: TGTGCCAGTAGCCACAGGCAGGGTCCGAACACCGGGGAGCTGTTTTTT
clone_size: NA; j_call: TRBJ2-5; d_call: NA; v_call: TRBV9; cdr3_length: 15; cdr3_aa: CASSVAFWSQETQYF; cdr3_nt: TGTGCCAGCAGCGTGGCGTTCTGGAGCCAAGAGACCCAGTACTTC
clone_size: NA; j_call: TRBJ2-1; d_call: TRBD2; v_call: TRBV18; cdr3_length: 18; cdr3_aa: CASSLGLAGSSIYNEQFF; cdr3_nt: TGTGCCAGCTCACTAGGACTAGCGGGATCTTCAATATACAATGAGCAGTTCTTC
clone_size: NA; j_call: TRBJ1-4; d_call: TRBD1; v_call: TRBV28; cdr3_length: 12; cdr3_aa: CASGGQVEKLFF; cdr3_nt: TGTGCCAGTGGGGGACAGGTCGAAAAACTGTTTTTT
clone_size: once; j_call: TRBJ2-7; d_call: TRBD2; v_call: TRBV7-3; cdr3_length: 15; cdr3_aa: CASSLMGTSGSEQYF; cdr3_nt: TGTGCCAGCAGCTTAATGGGGACTAGCGGTTCCGAGCAGTACTTC
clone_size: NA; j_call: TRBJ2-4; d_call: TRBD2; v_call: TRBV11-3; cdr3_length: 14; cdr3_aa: CASSRGLGKNIQYF; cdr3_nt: TGTGCCAGCAGCCGGGGACTAGGAAAAAACATTCAGTACTTC